The present TCR beta chain was sequenced within a study of human T cells and chemical hapten exposure. Whole-study results and caveats: Those TCRs sitting above 1 in 1000 frequency stayed the same with DPC sensitization.

The template was total RNA from unfractionated whole blood. This clonotype has just a few counts. No antigen is known for it. Individual cDNA molecules received unique molecular identifiers in the library. Per the original methods: From around 20,000 to 690,000 TCRs were found per sample, with a median of around 96,000. TCRdb redid the calling of the reads with MiXCR, one entry per CDR3 protein. TCRdb's processing, not the study's, gives the V and J calls here. The sample records about 3,100 distinct CDR3 sequences, over 45% being singletons. This CDR3 has 14 amino acids. V shed 8 bases, J shed 4 bases, and the junction held 5 bases outside the gene matches. Germline V lookup: CDR1 MNHNS, CDR2 SASEGT.

Sequencing was done on a sample of whole blood. The receptor's source is a human donor who had alopecia or was a healthy volunteer (not recorded which). Some clones in this sample may be carry-over from other donors' samples. This table probably holds off-target reads from a library built for another chain. The chain links TRBV6-1 to TRBJ2-3; TRBD1 aligns across 11 bases. CDR3 amino acids: CASEAGQGADTQYF. Here the CDR3 DNA reads TGTGCCAGCGAGGCGGGACAGGGGGCAGATACGCAGTATTTT.